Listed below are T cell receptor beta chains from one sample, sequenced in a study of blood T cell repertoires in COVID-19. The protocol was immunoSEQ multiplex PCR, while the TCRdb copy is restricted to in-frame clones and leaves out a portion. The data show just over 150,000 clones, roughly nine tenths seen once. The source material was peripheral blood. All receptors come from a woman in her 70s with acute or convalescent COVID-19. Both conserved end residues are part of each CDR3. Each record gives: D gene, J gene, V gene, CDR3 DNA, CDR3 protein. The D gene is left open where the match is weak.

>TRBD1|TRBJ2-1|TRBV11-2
TGTGCCAGCAGCCGGGACAGCAATGAGCAGTTCTTC
CASSRDSNEQFF
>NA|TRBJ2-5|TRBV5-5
TGTGCCAGCAGCTTAAGACAGGTCCAAGAGACCCAGTACTTC
CASSLRQVQETQYF
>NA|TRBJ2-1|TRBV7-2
TGTGCCAGCAGCACGAAGACAGGAAATTTCAAGCAGTTCTTC
CASSTKTGNFKQFF
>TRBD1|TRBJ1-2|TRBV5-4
TGTGCCAGCAGCCTGGACAGGTTAAACTATGGCTACACCTTC
CASSLDRLNYGYTF
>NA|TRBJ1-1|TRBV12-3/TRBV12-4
TGTGCCAGCAGTGTCTCGAACACTGAAGCTTTCTTT
CASSVSNTEAFF
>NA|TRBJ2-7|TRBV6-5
TGTGCCAGCAGCTATACCAGACAATACTACGAGCAGTACTTC
CASSYTRQYYEQYF
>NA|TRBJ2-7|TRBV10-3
TGTGCCATCAGGGACGACAGTTCCTACGAGCAGTACTTC
CAIRDDSSYEQYF
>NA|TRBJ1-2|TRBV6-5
TGTGCCAGCAGTCAATCTACAGAACGGGGCTACACCTTC
CASSQSTERGYTF
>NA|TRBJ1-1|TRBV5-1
TGCGCCAGCAGCCTGGGAACAGGCCTGAACACTGAAGCTTTCTTT
CASSLGTGLNTEAFF
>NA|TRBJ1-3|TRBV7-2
TGTGCCAGCAGCCGGGACACGAGCTCTGGAAACACCATATATTTT
CASSRDTSSGNTIYF
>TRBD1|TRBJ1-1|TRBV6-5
TGTGCCAGCAGTTACGGGGACAGGGTGAACACTGAAGCTTTCTTT
CASSYGDRVNTEAFF
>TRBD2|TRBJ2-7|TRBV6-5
TGTGCCAGCAGTTACTTGAGCGGGGGGGCTTACGAGCAGTACTTC
CASSYLSGGAYEQYF
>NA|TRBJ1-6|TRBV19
TGTGCCAGTAGCCGGCTGAAGGGGGATAATTCACCCCTCCACTTT
CASSRLKGDNSPLHF
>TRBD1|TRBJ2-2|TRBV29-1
TGCAGCGTTGCCCTCTATTCCGGGACAGGGGCTCTCCTGACCGGGGAGCTGTTTTTT
CSVALYSGTGALLTGELFF
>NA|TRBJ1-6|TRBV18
TGTGCCAGCTCACCAAAGTCTAACTCGGGGATCGGGTCACCCCTCCACTTT
CASSPKSNSGIGSPLHF
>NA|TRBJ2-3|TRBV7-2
TGTGCCAGCAGCTTAGGTACTAGCCTAGATACGCAGTATTTT
CASSLGTSLDTQYF
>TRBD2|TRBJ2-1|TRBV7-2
TGTGCCAGCAGCTTAGGACTAGCGGGGACGCGGTCCAATGAGCAGTTCTTC
CASSLGLAGTRSNEQFF
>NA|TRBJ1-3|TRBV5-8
TGTGCCAGCAGCGTCTCGAAACTGAGCTCTGGAAACACCATATATTTT
CASSVSKLSSGNTIYF
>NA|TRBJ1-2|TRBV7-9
TGTGCCAGCAGCTCCCGGAATAGCGGCTACACCTTC
CASSSRNSGYTF
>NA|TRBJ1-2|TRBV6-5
TGTGCCAGCAGCAGAGCGGGGAATAACTATGGCTACACCTTC
CASSRAGNNYGYTF
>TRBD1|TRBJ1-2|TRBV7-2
TGTGCCAGCAGCTTAAGGAGGACAGGAGCCTATGGCTACACCTTC
CASSLRRTGAYGYTF
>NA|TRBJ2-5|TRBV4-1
TGCGCCAGCAGCCACCACACGGGGGAAGACTACTCAGGGAACCAAGAGACCCAGTACTTC
CASSHHTGEDYSGNQETQYF
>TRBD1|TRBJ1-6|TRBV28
TGTGCCAGCAGCTCGGGACAGCTGAATAATTCACCCCTCCACTTT
CASSSGQLNNSPLHF
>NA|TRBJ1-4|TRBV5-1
TGCGCCAGCAGTCTACAGAATAATGAAAAACTGTTTTTT
CASSLQNNEKLFF
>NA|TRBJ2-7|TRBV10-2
TGCGCCAGCAGTGTGGCAGGGTTTGCCGAGCAGTACTTC
CASSVAGFAEQYF
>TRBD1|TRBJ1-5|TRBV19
TGTGCCAGTAGTCTTTCAAGCCCGGGACAGGGGAGCAATCAGCCCCAGCATTTT
CASSLSSPGQGSNQPQHF
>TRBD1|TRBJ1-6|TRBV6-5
TGTGCCAGCGGCCCGGGACAGCCTAATTCACCCCTCCACTTT
CASGPGQPNSPLHF
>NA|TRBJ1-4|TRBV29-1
TGCAGCGTTCAGACCCCAGGGCGTGGTGAAAAACTGTTTTTT
CSVQTPGRGEKLFF